This TCR beta chain emerged from a study of blood T cell repertoires in COVID-19 (dated by TCRdb to the early 2020s). Broadly, across the study: The collaborator samples originated in the United States, Italy and Spain and spanned the acute and convalescent phases of COVID-19. HLA class I and class II types, where available, came from metadata supplied by the sample provider rather than from assay-based typing. A freely available public database, intended as a resource for researchers studying the immune response to SARS-CoV-2, is where the repertoires were released. The prospective study material was composed of cDNA or gDNA derived from T cells, B-cell-depleted T cells, or PBMCs. The sample metadata nearly always contained a de-identified subject ID, COVID-19 status, age in years and sex. Samples came from the ongoing ImmuneRACE study (first 160 participants) plus 1,254 subjects from 6 global collaborators. Subjects who had been exposed to COVID-19, were actively infected with it, or had recovered from it provided the deeply sampled blood TCRbeta repertoires that made up the dataset.

The immunoSEQ Assay, a bias-controlled multiplex PCR, was used to amplify TCRbeta CDR3 regions from genomic DNA. Per the original workflow: Within the assay, amplification of reference gene primers was used to estimate how many nucleated cells each sample contained. Sequence reads were collapsed and filtered to measure the absolute abundance of every unique TCRbeta CDR3 rearrangement. For each sample, productive Simpson clonality was calculated as the square root of Simpson's diversity index over productive rearrangements. TCRdb took over this immuneACCESS table, retaining in-frame rearrangements with V and J assigned. Such tables are incomplete; in checked studies, under half of the missing clones stem from an unresolved V gene, and the remainder is unexplained. Clonal size and the V and J genes are those of that table, whereas D and trimming came from the DNA. The sample table shows around 200,000 clones, and 83% are seen once. In total, the top ten clones hold roughly 2.6% of the sample.

Remarks on this clone: It lacks a known antigen. No base quality information exists; no much larger clone differs at one position.

What the study reported, not specific to this receptor: How much clinical and demographic metadata was included differed by source and by participant, and the metadata was provided uncurated.

From the cysteine through the phenylalanine, the CDR3 covers 14 amino acids. Solely the CDR3 DNA is kept, with 42 bases framed from the first base. A distance of 14 bases separates the germline ends of V and J, which lose 5 bases and 4 bases respectively. CDR1 and CDR2 are drawn from the germline V gene: MDHEN, SYDVKM. Each collaborating institution followed its own protocols to collect whole blood in K2EDTA tubes. Collaborator samples were shipped for TCRbeta analysis as frozen whole blood, isolated PBMCs, or DNA extracted from either sample type. The receptor was isolated from a woman aged 35 to 49 with active or convalescent COVID-19. Sequencing was carried out using peripheral blood. Here the chain combines TRBV28 and TRBJ1-2; no confident D gene assignment can be made. The DNA is TGTGCCAGCAGTCTGGACTTACGTCCCTATGGCTACACCTTC. This yields the protein CASSLDLRPYGYTF.